Below are 22 T cell receptor beta chains sequenced from a single sample in a study of human T cells and chemical hapten exposure. In TCRdb, the RACE reads were re-called with MiXCR into one record per CDR3 protein. The sample lists around 75,000 distinct CDR3 sequences; about 11% were seen once. Time point here: patch test 1, 2 weeks after DPC sensitization. Regarding treatment: therapeutic diphenylcyclopropenone sensitization with weekly scalp DPC. This specimen consisted of whole blood, obtained in connection with sensitization to the hapten diphenylcyclopropenone (DPC). Source of these receptors: a woman aged 55-70 years with alopecia areata. Some clones in this sample may be carry-over from other donors' samples.

This clonotype was counted a few times. J is TRBJ1-6 and V is TRBV2; D ambiguous. The germline V gene encodes CDR1 SNHLY and CDR2 FYNNEI. Trimming cost V 1 base and J 8 bases, with 15 bases left between them. The CDR3 loop spans 16 amino acids. CDR3 coding DNA: TGTGCCAGCAGTGAAGTACTTGGGCAGGCTGATTCACCCCTCCACTTT. This gives the protein CASSEVLGQADSPLHF.

This clonotype was seen at least ten times. The chain joins TRBV7-8 to TRBJ2-5; D is unclear. The CDR3 has 13 residues. The ends were cut back, 5 bases at V and 1 base at J, with 8 bases in the middle. Looked up from germline, CDR1 is SGHVS and CDR2 is FQNEAQ. The CDR3: CASSNRFQETQYF. The CDR3 region has the DNA TGTGCCAGCAGCAACCGATTCCAAGAGACCCAGTACTTC.

This clonotype was counted ten times or more. This chain connects TRBV3-1 to TRBJ1-1; D ambiguous. This CDR3 contains 14 residues. Trimming took off 4 bases at V and 1 base at J, with 10 bases between the two ends. Germline-derived CDR1 and CDR2 are LGHDT and YNNKEL (reference sequence). The CDR3 protein is CASSLPDANTEAFF. DNA of the CDR3: TGTGCCAGCAGCCTCCCGGACGCGAACACTGAAGCTTTCTTT.

This clonotype was counted at least ten times. This chain joins TRBV12-3 or TRBV12-4 and TRBJ2-2; D uncertain. With 2 bases removed from V and 8 bases from J, the gap between germline ends came to 15 bases. There are 15 residues in the CDR3. The CDR3 loop is CASSLRVYPAGELFF. The CDR3 DNA sequence: TGTGCCAGCAGTTTAAGGGTCTACCCCGCAGGGGAGCTGTTTTTT.

This rearrangement joins TRBV12-3 or TRBV12-4 to TRBJ1-1; D not certain. Trimming stripped 4 bases from V and 1 base from J, with 4 bases between. The CDR3 length is 12 residues. The CDR3, as DNA: TGTGCCAGCAGTTCCGCGAACACTGAAGCTTTCTTT. It translates to CASSSANTEAFF.

This clonotype was observed at least ten times. The chain employs TRBV5-1 and TRBJ1-6; weak D call: TRBD1 (5 bases). Germline CDR1 reads SGHRS; CDR2 reads YFSETQ. The CDR3 extends over 14 amino acids. Trimming stripped 0 bases from V and 7 bases from J, with 8 bases between. The CDR3 DNA sequence: TGCGCCAGCAGCTTGGAGGGGAGCAATTCACCCCTCCACTTT. Its protein is CASSLEGSNSPLHF.

The CDR3 is CASSLSSPYEQYF. CDR3 coding DNA: TGTGCCAGCAGCTTATCTAGTCCCTACGAGCAGTACTTC. The V and J genes are TRBV7-9 and TRBJ2-7; no firm D call. Germline V gene sequence: CDR1 SEHNR, CDR2 FQNEAQ (reference sequence). The germline V and J ends were trimmed by 2 bases and 2 bases, with 7 bases remaining between them. The CDR3 runs to 13 residues.

This clonotype appeared a few times. The genes are TRBV7-9 and TRBJ1-3; no clear D. Germline V gives CDR1 SEHNR, CDR2 FQNEAQ (reference sequence). The V gene lost 0 bases and the J gene lost 7 bases, with 10 bases spanning the gap. The CDR3 contains 14 residues. DNA for the CDR3: TGTGCCAGCAGCTTAGCTTCCATGTCTAACACCATATATTTT. It codes for CASSLASMSNTIYF.

This chain connects TRBV10-3 to TRBJ2-5, with TRBD1 matching over 7 bases. The CDR3 is 14 amino acids. Germline V CDR1 and CDR2: ENHRY, SYGVKD. J gave up 1 base and V 3 bases, and 2 bases lay outside the gene matches. This CDR3 reads CAISERDSQETQYF. Here the CDR3 DNA reads TGTGCCATCAGTGAAAGGGACAGCCAAGAGACCCAGTACTTC.

The genes are TRBV9 and TRBJ1-1, with a weak D call TRBD1 (6 bases). V was clipped by 0 bases and J by 8 bases, with 11 bases between them. The CDR3 covers 13 residues. The germline V gene has CDR1 SGDLS and CDR2 YYNGEE. The DNA for the CDR3 is TGTGCCAGCAGCGTAGATGGACAGTGGGAAGCTTTCTTT. This encodes CASSVDGQWEAFF.

This clonotype was recorded a few times. The chain couples TRBV20-1 to TRBJ2-5; TRBD2 aligns across 12 bases. With 6 bases clipped from V and 7 bases from J, the junction kept 12 bases outside the gene matches. This CDR3 region has 15 residues. Germline CDR1 DFQATT, CDR2 SNEGSKA (reference sequence). The CDR3 DNA reads as TGCAGTGCCCCTGCTAGCGGGGGGGCCGATGGGACCCAGTACTTC. This encodes CSAPASGGADGTQYF.

There are many counts of this clonotype. The chain recombines TRBV18 with TRBJ1-4; 9 bases agree with TRBD1. CDR1 is KGHSH and CDR2 is LQKENI in the germline V gene. V lost 1 base, J lost 8 bases, and 5 bases stayed unmatched. The CDR3 has 15 residues. This CDR3 is CASSPRGQGSEKLFF. The CDR3, as DNA: TGTGCCAGCTCACCACGAGGACAGGGGTCGGAAAAACTGTTTTTT.

The chain combines TRBV5-1 with TRBJ1-6; D is unresolved. Germline CDR1 and CDR2: SGHRS and YFSETQ. Trimming removed 0 bases at V and 8 bases at J, with 6 bases between. The CDR3 loop spans 13 amino acids. The CDR3 loop reads CASSLVLDSPLHF. CDR3 nucleotide sequence: TGCGCCAGCAGCTTGGTCCTGGATTCACCCCTCCACTTT.

This clonotype was seen ten or more times. The CDR3 nucleotides read TGTGCCAGCAGCCTCTGGGACAGGGGGGGCAAACTGTTTTTT. This codes for CASSLWDRGGKLFF. This sequence joins TRBV6-6 and TRBJ1-4, with 11 bases lining up with TRBD1. The ends lost 6 bases at V and 11 bases at J; junction bases unmatched: 8. The CDR3 is made up of 14 amino acids. The germline CDR1 and CDR2 sequences are MNHNY and SVGAGI (reference sequence).

The chain recombines TRBV5-1 with TRBJ2-5; D gene ambiguous. CDR3 length equals 10 residues. Trimming removed 5 bases at V and 5 bases at J, with 4 bases between. CDR1 is SGHRS and CDR2 is YFSETQ in the germline V gene. CDR3 residues: CASRRETQYF. The CDR3 bases are TGCGCCAGCAGGCGGGAGACCCAGTACTTC.

J is TRBJ2-3 and V is TRBV2, with TRBD2 matching over 12 bases. V dropped 5 bases and J dropped 6; count of bases not matched to a gene: 6. The germline V gene has CDR1 SNHLY and CDR2 FYNNEI. This CDR3 spans 15 amino acids. The CDR3 region is CASSTSGGRTDTQYF. DNA for the CDR3: TGTGCCAGCAGTACTAGCGGGGGGAGGACTGATACGCAGTATTTT.

A few counts support this clonotype. The V and J genes are TRBV2 and TRBJ1-2, with unresolved D. Trimming removed 2 bases at V and 5 bases at J, with 12 bases between. The CDR3 length is 14 residues. Germline-derived CDR1 and CDR2 are SNHLY and FYNNEI. CDR3 region: CASSELLADYGYTF. As DNA, the CDR3 is TGTGCCAGCAGTGAATTGTTGGCAGATTATGGCTACACCTTC.

The gene calls are TRBV10-3 and TRBJ2-5; no reliable D call. Germline values: CDR1 ENHRY, CDR2 SYGVKD. CDR3 length equals 11 residues. The V and J ends lost 10 bases and 5 bases respectively, with 11 bases between them. CDR3 coding DNA: TGTGCCACTAAGACGGACGAGACCCAGTACTTC. Its protein product is CATKTDETQYF.

The rearrangement uses TRBV20-1 and TRBJ2-7; 9 bases are a match to TRBD1. This CDR3 spans 14 amino acids. Per the germline V gene, CDR1 is DFQATT and CDR2 is SNEGSKA (reference sequence). V trimming: 5 bases; J trimming: 6 bases; junction bases outside the gene matches: 11. The CDR3, as DNA: TGCAGTGCTGGGCATGGGACAGGGTTTGCCGAGCAGTACTTC. It specifies CSAGHGTGFAEQYF.

This clonotype occurred many times. The chain links TRBV6-6 to TRBJ1-4; D remains unclear. The length of the CDR3 is 13 residues. The germline V gene encodes CDR1 MNHNY and CDR2 SVGAGI (reference sequence). Trimming shortened V by 6 bases and J by 0 bases, and 5 bases separated the two germline ends. The CDR3 region is CASRETTNEKLFF. CDR3 bases: TGTGCCAGCAGGGAGACAACTAATGAAAAACTGTTTTTT.

This clonotype was picked up many times. J is TRBJ2-2 and V is TRBV5-1; the match to TRBD1 covers 10 bases. From germline, CDR1 is SGHRS and CDR2 YFSETQ. The junction had 7 bases not matched to a gene; V was cut back by 3 bases and J by 5 bases. The CDR3 covers 16 residues. The CDR3 coding sequence is TGCGCCAGCAGCTGGGGGACAGGGGAGAGAACCGGGGAGCTGTTTTTT. Translated, it gives CASSWGTGERTGELFF.

This chain links TRBV7-6 with TRBJ2-2, with TRBD2 identical over 10 bases. The J segment lost 4 bases and the V segment lost 1 base, leaving 6 bases of the junction unmatched. This CDR3 spans 17 amino acids. CDR1 is SGHVS, CDR2 FNYEAQ, per germline. The CDR3 loop reads CASSLDLAGALTGELFF. The CDR3 coding sequence is TGTGCCAGCAGCTTAGACCTAGCGGGGGCACTCACCGGGGAGCTGTTTTTT.